This T cell receptor (beta chain) was sequenced during a study of T cells in Graves' hyperthyroidism and ophthalmopathy. RNA transcripts were the template for amplifying TCR beta CDR3 regions. With the HTBI primer set, the TCR CDR3 went through a first round of RT-PCR. TCRdb re-called the multiplex PCR reads with MiXCR, one entry per CDR3 protein. The sample holds some 620,000 distinct CDR3 sequences, around 15% seen once. After removal of 5 bases from V and 4 bases from J, the junction contained 9 bases not matched to a gene. This CDR3 is built from 16 residues. No ophthalmopathy progression within 18 months constituted stable Graves' hyperthyroidism. 10 ml fresh peripheral blood yielded the PBMCs.

This TCR was sampled from a woman aged 25 to 39 with Graves' hyperthyroidism. V usage is TRBV12-3 or TRBV12-4 and J usage is TRBJ2-5; 11 nucleotides match TRBD2. The sample was blood. The chain's CDR3 is CASSGGGLAGGETQYF. DNA for the CDR3: TGTGCCAGCAGTGGGGGCGGACTAGCGGGTGGAGAGACCCAGTACTTC.